In this sample, the clone carrying this T cell receptor (beta chain) turned up many times. No antigen is known for it. Individual cDNA molecules received unique molecular identifiers. Each CDR3 protein is one row after TCRdb ran MiXCR on the 5' RACE reads. The sample holds 66,000 or so distinct CDR3 sequences, roughly 13% seen once. The sample originates from a study of early T cells in non-severe SARS-CoV-2 infection. About the research overall: The authors sequenced bulk RNA from unsorted whole blood, leaving chains unpaired. General study results and limits: VDJdb matching, biased toward anti-spike CD8 responses, missed private and CD4 specificities.

Germline V lookup: CDR1 MNHNS, CDR2 SASEGT. This CDR3 is built from 15 residues. Trimming shortened V by 6 bases and J by 4 bases, and 18 bases separated the two germline ends. The chain links TRBV6-1 to TRBJ2-5; D might be TRBD1 or TRBD2, each matching 7 bases. The sequencing sample was made of whole blood. The clonotype was recovered from an adult who was a healthcare worker with PCR-confirmed SARS-CoV-2 infection or an uninfected control (not recorded which). The CDR3 reads CASSRGGQIRETQYF. The CDR3 DNA follows: TGTGCCAGCAGCAGGGGGGGACAGATCCGAGAGACCCAGTACTTC.